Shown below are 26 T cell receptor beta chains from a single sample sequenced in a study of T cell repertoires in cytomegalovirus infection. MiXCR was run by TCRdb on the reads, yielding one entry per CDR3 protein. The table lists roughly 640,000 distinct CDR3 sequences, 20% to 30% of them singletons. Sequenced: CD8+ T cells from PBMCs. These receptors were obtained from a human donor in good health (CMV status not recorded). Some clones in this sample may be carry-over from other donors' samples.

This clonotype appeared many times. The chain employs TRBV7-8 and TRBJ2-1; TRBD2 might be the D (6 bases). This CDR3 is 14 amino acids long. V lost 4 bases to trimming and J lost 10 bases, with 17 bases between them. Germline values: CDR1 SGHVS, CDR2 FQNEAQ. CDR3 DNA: TGTGCCAGCAGCTCCCCTAGCGTGGAAAGAGAGCAGTTCTTC. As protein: CASSSPSVEREQFF.

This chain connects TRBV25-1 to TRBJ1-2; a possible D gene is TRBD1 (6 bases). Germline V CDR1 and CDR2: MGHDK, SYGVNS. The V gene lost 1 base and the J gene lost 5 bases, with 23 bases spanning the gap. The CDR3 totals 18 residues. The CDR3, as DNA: TGTGCCAGCAGTGAATGGGGGGACAAGGGGAGCCTGGGGTATGGCTACACCTTC. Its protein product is CASSEWGDKGSLGYGYTF.

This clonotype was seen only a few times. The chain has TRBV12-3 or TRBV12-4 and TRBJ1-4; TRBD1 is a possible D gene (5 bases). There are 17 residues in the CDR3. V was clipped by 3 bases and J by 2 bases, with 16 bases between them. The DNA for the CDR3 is TGTGCCAGCAGTTTTGGGGCCCCAGGGATCACTAATGAAAAACTGTTTTTT. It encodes CASSFGAPGITNEKLFF.

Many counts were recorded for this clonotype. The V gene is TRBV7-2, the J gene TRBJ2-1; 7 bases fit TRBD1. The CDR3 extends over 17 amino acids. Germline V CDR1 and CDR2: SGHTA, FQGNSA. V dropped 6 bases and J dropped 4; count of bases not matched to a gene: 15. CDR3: CASRPKGTELLYNEQFF. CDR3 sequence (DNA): TGTGCCAGCAGACCGAAAGGGACAGAGCTACTATACAATGAGCAGTTCTTC.

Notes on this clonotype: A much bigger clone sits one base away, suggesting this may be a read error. The CDR3 nucleotides are TGTGCCAGCCGCGGGGGGGGCTCCACAGAAACGCAGTATTTT. This codes for CASRGGGSTETQYF. V and J are TRBV7-8 and TRBJ2-3; TRBD2 matches at 9 bases. The germline V gene encodes CDR1 SGHVS and CDR2 FQNEAQ. The CDR3 loop spans 14 amino acids.

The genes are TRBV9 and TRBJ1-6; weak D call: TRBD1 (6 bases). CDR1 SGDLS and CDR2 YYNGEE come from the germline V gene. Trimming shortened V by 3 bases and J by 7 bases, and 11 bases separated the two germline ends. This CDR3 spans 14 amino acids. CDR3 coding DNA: TGTGCCAGCAGCGAGACAGGAACGAATTCACCCCTCCACTTT. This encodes CASSETGTNSPLHF. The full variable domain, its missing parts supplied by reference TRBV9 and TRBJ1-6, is DSGVTQTPKHLITATGQRVTLRCSPRSGDLSVYWYQQSLDQGLQFLIQYYNGEERAKGNILERFSAQQFPDLHSELNLSSLELGDSALYFCASSETGTNSPLHFGNGTRLTVT.

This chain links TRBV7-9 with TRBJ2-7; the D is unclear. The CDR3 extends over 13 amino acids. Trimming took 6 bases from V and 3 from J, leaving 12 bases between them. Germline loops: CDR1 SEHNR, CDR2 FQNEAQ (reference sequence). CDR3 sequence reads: CASRSGSHYEQYF. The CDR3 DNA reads TGTGCCAGCAGGTCCGGGTCCCACTACGAGCAGTACTTC. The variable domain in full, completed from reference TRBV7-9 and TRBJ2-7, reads DTGVSQNPRHKITKRGQNVTFRCDPISEHNRLYWYRQTLGQGPEFLTYFQNEAQLEKSRLLSDRFSAERPKGSFSTLEIQRTEQGDSAMYLCASRSGSHYEQYFGPGTRLTVT.

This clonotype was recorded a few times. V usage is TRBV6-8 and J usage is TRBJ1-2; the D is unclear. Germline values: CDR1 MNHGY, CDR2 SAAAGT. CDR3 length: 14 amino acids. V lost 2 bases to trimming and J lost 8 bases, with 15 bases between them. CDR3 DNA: TGTGCCAGCAGTTACGACGAGGATGCTGGGGGCTACACCTTC. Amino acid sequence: CASSYDEDAGGYTF.

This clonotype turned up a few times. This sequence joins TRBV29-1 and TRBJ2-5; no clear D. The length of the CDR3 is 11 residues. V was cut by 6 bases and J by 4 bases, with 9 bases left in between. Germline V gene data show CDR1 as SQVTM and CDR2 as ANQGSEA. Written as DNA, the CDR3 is TGCAGCGTCGAGGTTGGAGAGACCCAGTACTTC. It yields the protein CSVEVGETQYF.

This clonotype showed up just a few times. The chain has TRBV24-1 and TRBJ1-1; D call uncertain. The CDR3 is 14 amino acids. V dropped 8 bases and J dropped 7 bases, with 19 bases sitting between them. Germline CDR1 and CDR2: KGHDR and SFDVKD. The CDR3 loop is CATTSGRLEDEAFF. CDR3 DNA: TGTGCCACCACTTCTGGCAGATTAGAGGATGAAGCTTTCTTT.

The CDR3 nucleotides are TGTGCCAGCAGTCCCCGGACAGCCTACGAGCAGTACGTC. It translates to CASSPRTAYEQYV. The rearrangement joins TRBV28 to TRBJ2-7, with TRBD1 as a possible D gene (6 bases). The germline V gene encodes CDR1 MDHEN and CDR2 SYDVKM. This CDR3 region has 13 residues. Trimming stripped 5 bases from V and 2 bases from J, with 10 bases between.

CDR3: CSARDRDRGRVKNQPQHF. In nucleotides, the CDR3 is TGCAGTGCTAGAGATAGGGACAGGGGGAGGGTTAAAAATCAGCCCCAGCATTTT. V is TRBV20-1 and J is TRBJ1-5; 11 nucleotides line up with TRBD1. The CDR3 has 18 residues. CDR1 DFQATT and CDR2 SNEGSKA come from the germline V gene (reference sequence). With 0 bases clipped from V and 4 bases from J, the junction kept 11 bases outside the gene matches.

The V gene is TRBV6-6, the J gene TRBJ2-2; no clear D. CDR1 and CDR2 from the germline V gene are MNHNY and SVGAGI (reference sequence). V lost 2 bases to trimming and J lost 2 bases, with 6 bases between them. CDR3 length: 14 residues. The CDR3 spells CASSYEHNTGELFF. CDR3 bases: TGTGCCAGCAGTTACGAACATAACACCGGGGAGCTGTTTTTT.

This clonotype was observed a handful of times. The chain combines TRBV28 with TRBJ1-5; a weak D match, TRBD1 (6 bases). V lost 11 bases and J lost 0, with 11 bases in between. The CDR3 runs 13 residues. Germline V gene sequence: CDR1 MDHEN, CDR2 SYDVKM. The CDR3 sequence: CAAGDDSNQPQHF. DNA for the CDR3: TGTGCCGCAGGGGACGATAGCAATCAGCCCCAGCATTTT. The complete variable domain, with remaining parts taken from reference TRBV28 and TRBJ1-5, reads DVKVTQSSRYLVKRTGEKVFLECVQDMDHENMFWYRQDPGLGLRLIYFSYDVKMKEKGDIPEGYSVSREKKERFSLILESASTNQTSMYLCAAGDDSNQPQHFGDGTRLSIL.

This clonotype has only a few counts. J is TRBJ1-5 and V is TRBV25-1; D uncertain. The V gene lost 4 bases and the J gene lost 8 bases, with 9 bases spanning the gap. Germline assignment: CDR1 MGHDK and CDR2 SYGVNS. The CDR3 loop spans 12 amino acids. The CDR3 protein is CASSVAGEPQHF. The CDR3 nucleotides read TGTGCCAGCAGTGTGGCCGGGGAGCCCCAGCATTTT.

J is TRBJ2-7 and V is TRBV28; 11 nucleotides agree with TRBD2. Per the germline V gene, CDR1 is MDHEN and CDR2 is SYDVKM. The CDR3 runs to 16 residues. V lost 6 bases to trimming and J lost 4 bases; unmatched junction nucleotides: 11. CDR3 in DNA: TGTGCCAGCAGCCGCACTAGCGGGGGACAAAGATACGAGCAGTACGTC. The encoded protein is CASSRTSGGQRYEQYV.

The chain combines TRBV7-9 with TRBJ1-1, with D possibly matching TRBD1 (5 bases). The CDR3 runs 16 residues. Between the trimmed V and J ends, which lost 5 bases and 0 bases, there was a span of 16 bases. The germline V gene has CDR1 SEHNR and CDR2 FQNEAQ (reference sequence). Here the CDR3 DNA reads TGTGCCAGCAGCGGGCTAGGGGCCCTTTTGAACACTGAAGCTTTCTTT. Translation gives CASSGLGALLNTEAFF.

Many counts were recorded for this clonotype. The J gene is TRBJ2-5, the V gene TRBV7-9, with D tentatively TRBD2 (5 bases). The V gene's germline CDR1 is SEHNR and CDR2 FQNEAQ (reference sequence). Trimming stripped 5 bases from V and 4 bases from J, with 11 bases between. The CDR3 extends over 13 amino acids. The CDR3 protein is CASSREGPETQYF. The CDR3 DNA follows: TGTGCCAGCAGCCGCGAGGGCCCAGAGACCCAGTACTTC.

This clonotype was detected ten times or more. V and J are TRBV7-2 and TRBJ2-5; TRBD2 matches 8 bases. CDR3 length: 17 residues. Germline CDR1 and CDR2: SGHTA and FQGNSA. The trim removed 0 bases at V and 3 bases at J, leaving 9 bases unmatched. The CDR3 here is CASSLASSGVRKETQYF. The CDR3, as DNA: TGTGCCAGCAGCTTAGCAAGTAGCGGGGTGCGAAAAGAGACCCAGTACTTC.

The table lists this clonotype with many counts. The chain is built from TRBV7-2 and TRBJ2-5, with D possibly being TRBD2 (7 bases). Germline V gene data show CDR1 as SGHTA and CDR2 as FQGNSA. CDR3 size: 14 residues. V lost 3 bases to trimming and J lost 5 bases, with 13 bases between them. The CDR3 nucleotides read TGTGCCAGCAGCTTCGGGGGGCTAGGGGAGACCCAGTACTTC. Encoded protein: CASSFGGLGETQYF.

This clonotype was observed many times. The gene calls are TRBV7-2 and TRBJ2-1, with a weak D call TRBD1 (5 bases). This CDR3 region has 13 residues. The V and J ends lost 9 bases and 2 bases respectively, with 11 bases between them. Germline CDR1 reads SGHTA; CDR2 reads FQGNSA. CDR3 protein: CASPGMAYNEQFF. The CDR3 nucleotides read TGTGCCAGTCCAGGGATGGCCTACAATGAGCAGTTCTTC.

The CDR3 nucleotides are TGTGCCAGCAGCTCAAAGGGTCATTTCCAGGATGGCTACACCTTC. Translation gives CASSSKGHFQDGYTF. V is TRBV7-4 and J is TRBJ1-2; D gene unclear. The germline V gene has CDR1 SGHVT and CDR2 SQSDAQ. The V gene lost 4 bases and the J gene lost 6 bases, with 18 bases spanning the gap. The CDR3 runs 15 residues.

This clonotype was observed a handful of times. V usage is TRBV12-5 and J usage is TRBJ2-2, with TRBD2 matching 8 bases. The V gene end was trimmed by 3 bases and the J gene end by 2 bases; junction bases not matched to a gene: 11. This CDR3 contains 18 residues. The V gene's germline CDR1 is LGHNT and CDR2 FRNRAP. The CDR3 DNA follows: TGTGCTAGTGGTTTTCTCCTTCCAGCGGGGGCCAACACCGGGGAGCTGTTTTTT. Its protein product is CASGFLLPAGANTGELFF.

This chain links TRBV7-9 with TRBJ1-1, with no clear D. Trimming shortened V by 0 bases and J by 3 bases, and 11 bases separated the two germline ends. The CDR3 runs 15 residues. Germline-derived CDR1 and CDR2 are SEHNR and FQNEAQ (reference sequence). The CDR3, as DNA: TGTGCCAGCAGCTTAGCCGCTACTGGGGACACTGAAGCTTTCTTT. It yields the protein CASSLAATGDTEAFF.

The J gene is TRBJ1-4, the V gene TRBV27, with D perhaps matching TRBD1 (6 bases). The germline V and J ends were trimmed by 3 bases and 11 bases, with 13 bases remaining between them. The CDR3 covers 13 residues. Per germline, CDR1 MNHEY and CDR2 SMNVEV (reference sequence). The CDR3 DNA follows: TGTGCCAGCAGTTTCTCCAGGGGTGGGAAACTGTTTTTT. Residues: CASSFSRGGKLFF.

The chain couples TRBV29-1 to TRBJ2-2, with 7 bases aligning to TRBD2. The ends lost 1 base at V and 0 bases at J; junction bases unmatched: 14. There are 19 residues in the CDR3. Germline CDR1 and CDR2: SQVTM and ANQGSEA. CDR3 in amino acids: CSVEGSPGRGLANTGELFF. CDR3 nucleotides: TGCAGCGTTGAAGGAAGCCCGGGACGTGGACTAGCGAACACCGGGGAGCTGTTTTTT.